This T cell receptor beta chain was identified in a study of CD8+ T cells in alopecia areata. Across the study: Treatment comprised oral tofacitinib, 5 to 10 mg twice daily, in treated patients. Study-level results: Lesional scalp displayed greater clonality than normal scalp, most notably in alopecia totalis/universalis.

After isolation, RNA underwent reverse transcription to generate cDNA as the sequencing template. Measured with immunoSEQ multiplex PCR; TCRdb has only the in-frame clones, and not every one. The sample carries around 200,000 clones, around 63% recorded once. Germline V gene sequence: CDR1 GTSNPN, CDR2 SVGIG (reference sequence). V was clipped by 5 bases and J by 6 bases, with 11 bases between them. The CDR3 length is 13 residues. A remark on this clone: Its antigen is undetermined.

Specimen: CD4+ T cells sorted from blood, collected at week 0. This TCR came from a human donor with alopecia areata. The chain has TRBV30 and TRBJ1-6; unclear D gene. The CDR3 is CAWAQKINSPLHF. The CDR3 DNA reads as TGTGCCTGGGCACAAAAAATTAATTCACCCCTCCACTTT.